Described below is a single TCR beta chain sequence and its context. Its antigen is unidentified. Every patient relapsed after autologous stem cell transplantation, and brentuximab vedotin exposure varied. Reported best responses ranged across complete response, partial response or progressive disease. This sample was included in a study of PD-1 blockade in classical Hodgkin lymphoma. Whole-study findings and limits: Nothing has yet pinned down what causes the repertoire differences, possibly disease activity or prior therapy.

Assay used: immunoSEQ multiplex PCR; TCRdb lists only in-frame clones, some missing. The sample lists 70,000 to 80,000 clones; around 93% were seen once. Per the germline V gene, CDR1 is SGHDT and CDR2 is YYEEEE. The V segment lost 4 bases and the J segment 6 bases; nucleotides outside the gene matches: 10. The CDR3 extends over 15 amino acids. The clonotype originates from a human donor with classical Hodgkin lymphoma. The chain joins TRBV5-6 to TRBJ2-7; 10 positions match TRBD2. Here the sequenced sample was peripheral blood mononuclear cells (PBMCs), taken at baseline. CDR3 sequence reads: CASSTTASGSGEQYF. The CDR3 DNA reads TGTGCCAGCAGCACCACCGCTAGCGGGAGTGGCGAGCAGTACTTC.